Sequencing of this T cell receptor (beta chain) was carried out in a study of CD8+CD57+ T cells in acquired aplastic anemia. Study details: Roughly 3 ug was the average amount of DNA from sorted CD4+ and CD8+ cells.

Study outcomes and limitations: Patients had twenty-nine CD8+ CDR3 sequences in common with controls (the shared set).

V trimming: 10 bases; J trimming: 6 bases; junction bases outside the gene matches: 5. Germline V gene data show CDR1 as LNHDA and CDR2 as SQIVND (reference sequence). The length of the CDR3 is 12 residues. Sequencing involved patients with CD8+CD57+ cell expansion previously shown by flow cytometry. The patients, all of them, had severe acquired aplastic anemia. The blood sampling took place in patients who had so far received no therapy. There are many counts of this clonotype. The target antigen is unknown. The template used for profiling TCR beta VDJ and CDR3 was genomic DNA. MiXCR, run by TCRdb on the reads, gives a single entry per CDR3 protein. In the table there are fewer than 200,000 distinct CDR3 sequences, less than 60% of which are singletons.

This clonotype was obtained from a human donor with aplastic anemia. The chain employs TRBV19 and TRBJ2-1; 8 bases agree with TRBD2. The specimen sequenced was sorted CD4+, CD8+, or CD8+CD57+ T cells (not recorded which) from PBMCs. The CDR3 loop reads CATREGVNEQFF. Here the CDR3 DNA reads TGTGCCACCCGGGAGGGTGTCAATGAGCAGTTCTTC.